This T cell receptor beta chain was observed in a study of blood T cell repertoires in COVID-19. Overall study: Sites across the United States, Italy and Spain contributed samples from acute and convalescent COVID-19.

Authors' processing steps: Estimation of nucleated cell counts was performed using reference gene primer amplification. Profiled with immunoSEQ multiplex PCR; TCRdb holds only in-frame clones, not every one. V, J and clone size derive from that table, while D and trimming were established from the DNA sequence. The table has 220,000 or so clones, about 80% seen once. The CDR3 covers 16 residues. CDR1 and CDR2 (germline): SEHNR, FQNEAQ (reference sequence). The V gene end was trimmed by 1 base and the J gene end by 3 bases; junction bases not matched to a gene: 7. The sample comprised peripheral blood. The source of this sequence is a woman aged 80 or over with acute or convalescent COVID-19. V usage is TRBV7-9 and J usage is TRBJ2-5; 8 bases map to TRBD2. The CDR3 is CASSLVRGGMKETQYF. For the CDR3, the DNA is TGTGCCAGCAGCTTAGTTCGGGGGGGCATGAAAGAGACCCAGTACTTC.